The 30 T cell receptor beta chains below all came from one sample that was sequenced in a study of T-cell reconstitution after alpha-beta-depleted transplantation in children. Unique molecular identifiers were used to barcode this TCRbeta library. Each CDR3 protein is one row after TCRdb ran MiXCR on the PCR reads. The table includes 600,000 to 700,000 distinct CDR3 sequences, approximately 15% detected once. Sample: PBMCs from the stem cell graft donor, taken from the stem cell graft. The receptors derive from a human donor who donated a stem cell graft to a child with acute myeloid leukemia.

The V and J genes are TRBV4-2 and TRBJ1-1; D gene ambiguous. Trimming left V 0 bases short and J 1 base short, with 9 bases between. The CDR3 extends over 15 amino acids. In germline, CDR1 is LGHNA, CDR2 YNFKEQ. This CDR3 reads CASSQEPGANTEAFF. CDR3 nucleotide sequence: TGTGCCAGCAGCCAAGAACCGGGAGCGAACACTGAAGCTTTCTTT.

The rearrangement joins TRBV11-2 to TRBJ2-7, with 7 bases fitting TRBD1. Germline V gene lookup returns CDR1 SGHAT and CDR2 FQNNGV. V shed 4 bases, J shed 2 bases, and the junction held 5 bases outside the gene matches. CDR3 length: 14 residues. CDR3 DNA: TGTGCCAGCAGCTCGAGTGGACAGGCCTACGAGCAGTACGTC. It codes for CASSSSGQAYEQYV.

In this sample, this clonotype turned up many times. The rearrangement links TRBV20-1 to TRBJ1-2, with D unclear. The CDR3 has 11 residues. V was shortened by 4 bases and J by 2 bases, with 5 bases between the two germline ends. The germline V gene encodes CDR1 DFQATT and CDR2 SNEGSKA (reference sequence). For the CDR3, the DNA is TGCAGTGCTACGGCAAACTATGGCTACACCTTC. Translating gives CSATANYGYTF.

There are many counts of this clonotype. The V gene is TRBV20-1, the J gene TRBJ2-7; D is uncertain. Germline lookup yields CDR1 DFQATT and CDR2 SNEGSKA (reference sequence). V was shortened by 6 bases and J by 5 bases, with 14 bases between the two germline ends. The CDR3 is 12 residues long. CDR3 DNA sequence: TGCAGTGCCCTTAGAGTAAGGAACGAGCAGTACTTC. As protein: CSALRVRNEQYF.

This clonotype was recorded at least ten times. V usage is TRBV6-1 and J usage is TRBJ1-2, with 9 bases aligning to TRBD1. Germline loops: CDR1 MNHNS, CDR2 SASEGT. Unmatched junction bases numbered 7, after V lost 6 bases and J lost 5 bases. This CDR3 comprises 14 residues. The CDR3 DNA follows: TGTGCCAGCAGATGGGGACAGGGAATGTATGGCTACACCTTC. Its translation is CASRWGQGMYGYTF.

This clonotype was counted at least ten times. V and J are TRBV12-3 or TRBV12-4 and TRBJ1-1; D gene ambiguous. The CDR3 loop spans 14 amino acids. The V end was cut by 6 bases, the J end by 1 base, with 12 bases between. Here the CDR3 reads CASRPNRQNTEAFF. Written as DNA, the CDR3 is TGTGCCAGCAGGCCGAACAGACAGAACACTGAAGCTTTCTTT.

The CDR3: CASIRLSNHYNEQFF. CDR3 nucleotides: TGTGCCAGCATCCGACTTAGTAACCACTACAATGAGCAGTTCTTC. This rearrangement joins TRBV5-8 to TRBJ2-1, with D uncertain. Germline CDR1 SGHTS, CDR2 YDEGEE. This CDR3 is 15 amino acids long. The V end lost 6 bases, the J end lost 3 bases, and 16 bases lay between the germline ends.

This clonotype has a count of ten or more. The chain combines TRBV20-1 with TRBJ2-7; 11 bases are shared with TRBD2. The CDR3 is 15 amino acids. The junction had 6 bases not matched to a gene; V was cut back by 3 bases and J by 2 bases. Germline V gene sequence: CDR1 DFQATT, CDR2 SNEGSKA (reference sequence). CDR3 sequence reads: CSARASGGPTYEQYF. The CDR3 DNA reads as TGCAGTGCTAGGGCTAGCGGGGGGCCTACCTACGAGCAGTACTTC.

This clonotype occurred many times. The CDR3 reads CASSLRAGGYNEQFF. The CDR3, as DNA: TGTGCCAGCAGCTTGAGGGCAGGGGGATACAATGAGCAGTTCTTC. V gene TRBV5-6 combines with J gene TRBJ2-1, with 7 bases that match TRBD1. The CDR3 extends over 15 amino acids. V lost 1 base and J lost 4; bases outside the gene matches: 5. CDR1 SGHDT and CDR2 YYEEEE come from the germline V gene.

This clonotype has a handful of counts. CDR3 sequence reads: CASSLEGQGATTAYEQYF. Written as DNA, the CDR3 is TGTGCCAGCAGCTTAGAGGGACAGGGGGCAACTACTGCCTACGAGCAGTACTTC. The chain combines TRBV11-2 with TRBJ2-7, with TRBD1 matching 12 bases. Looked up from germline, CDR1 is SGHAT and CDR2 is FQNNGV. Trimming took 0 bases from V and 2 from J; bases not matched to a gene: 8. This CDR3 region has 18 residues.

The CDR3 protein is CATSRDQGQPREKLFF. The CDR3 region has the DNA TGTGCCACCAGCAGAGATCAGGGACAACCTCGGGAAAAACTGTTTTTT. V and J are TRBV15 and TRBJ1-4, with TRBD1 as a possible D gene (6 bases). Germline loops: CDR1 LNHNV, CDR2 YYDKDF (reference sequence). The germline V and J ends were trimmed by 0 bases and 8 bases, with 16 bases remaining between them. The CDR3 extends over 16 amino acids.

The table lists this clonotype with many counts. The chain carries TRBV12-3 or TRBV12-4 and TRBJ1-1, with TRBD1 matching over 10 bases. Trimming cost V 5 bases and J 1 base; bases outside gene matches: 4. The CDR3 has 15 amino acids. Written as DNA, the CDR3 is TGTGCCAGCAGTACCGGGGACAGGGGGAACACTGAAGCTTTCTTT. Translating gives CASSTGDRGNTEAFF.

This clonotype has only a few counts. Germline and junction disagree at one end, which may indicate a read error. The chain recombines TRBV12-3 or TRBV12-4 with TRBJ1-6, with unresolved D. The CDR3 covers 19 residues. This chain's CDR3 is CASSLQRYRMSSYNSPHHF. In DNA, the CDR3 is TGTGCCAGCAGTTTACAACGATACCGGATGAGCTCCTATAATTCACCCCACCACTTT.

The genes are TRBV5-6 and TRBJ2-3; 7 bases map to TRBD1. The germline V gene has CDR1 SGHDT and CDR2 YYEEEE. The ends lost 0 bases at V and 4 bases at J; junction bases unmatched: 14. This CDR3 has 18 residues. The DNA of the CDR3 is TGTGCCAGCAGCTTGGAAGAGCAGGGGGAGTTTCAATCAGATACGCAGTATTTT. Its protein product is CASSLEEQGEFQSDTQYF.

The J gene is TRBJ1-2, the V gene TRBV28; D is unresolved. Trimming took 4 bases from V and 2 from J, leaving 14 bases between them. The CDR3 sequence is 15 residues long. Germline-derived CDR1 and CDR2 are MDHEN and SYDVKM. The CDR3 region is CASSSSFPVNYGYTF. CDR3 bases: TGTGCCAGCAGTTCATCCTTCCCGGTGAACTATGGCTACACCTTC.

The chain recombines TRBV12-2 with TRBJ2-7; the table's D call, TRBD2, was not checked against the DNA. TRBV12-2 constitutes a pseudogene. The CDR3 has 16 amino acids. The CDR3 sequence: CASRFWAPELSHEQYV. The CDR3 DNA is TGTGCAAGTCGCTTTTGGGCCCCAGAACTCTCCCACGAGCAGTACGTC.

This chain links TRBV2 with TRBJ2-4; 11 nucleotides agree with TRBD2. V was pared by 4 bases and J by 2 bases, with 4 bases of the junction left unmatched. From germline, CDR1 is SNHLY and CDR2 FYNNEI. There are 16 residues in the CDR3. CDR3 in DNA: TGTGCCAGCAGTGCACTAGCGGGGGATACCAAAAACATTCAGTACTTC. The encoded protein is CASSALAGDTKNIQYF.

This clonotype is a singleton in its sample. The chain links TRBV7-9 to TRBJ1-1; TRBD1 matches at 7 bases. The CDR3 totals 14 residues. V lost 10 bases, J lost 0 bases, and 8 bases stayed unmatched. Germline V gene data show CDR1 as SEHNR and CDR2 as FQNEAQ (reference sequence). The CDR3 loop is CATSTGQMNTEAFF. As DNA, the CDR3 is TGTGCCACTTCAACGGGACAGATGAACACTGAAGCTTTCTTT.

This clonotype came up a few times. The rearrangement uses TRBV7-9 and TRBJ2-7; a weak D match, TRBD1 (5 bases). CDR3 length: 14 amino acids. CDR1 and CDR2 (germline): SEHNR, FQNEAQ (reference sequence). V lost 1 base and J 3 bases, leaving 10 bases between the germline ends. The CDR3 region has the DNA TGTGCCAGCAGCTTAGAGGGGATAGACTACGAGCAGTACTTC. Translated, it gives CASSLEGIDYEQYF.

This clonotype was found many times. The chain joins TRBV20-1 to TRBJ1-6, with D possibly being TRBD1 (6 bases). V was pared by 0 bases and J by 7 bases, with 19 bases between. The CDR3 loop spans 17 amino acids. Germline V gene sequence: CDR1 DFQATT, CDR2 SNEGSKA (reference sequence). The CDR3 DNA sequence: TGCAGTGCTAGAGATCAAGGGGGGAAGGGTTCGAATTCACCCCTCCACTTT. It translates to CSARDQGGKGSNSPLHF.

This clonotype appeared a few times. This chain connects TRBV7-9 to TRBJ2-3; 13 nucleotides match TRBD2. This CDR3 has 17 residues. The ends lost 5 bases at V and 3 bases at J; junction bases unmatched: 8. Per germline, CDR1 SEHNR and CDR2 FQNEAQ (reference sequence). This CDR3 reads CASSSILAGGPTDTQYF. As DNA, the CDR3 is TGTGCCAGCAGCAGCATACTAGCGGGGGGGCCTACAGATACGCAGTATTTT.

Of note for this clonotype: A much bigger clone sits one base away, suggesting this may be a read error. The chain links TRBV12-3 or TRBV12-4 to TRBJ2-2; D is unresolved. Trimming removed 4 bases at V and 7 bases at J, with 4 bases between. The CDR3 is 11 residues long. CDR3 coding DNA: TGTGCCAGCAGTTCTGTCGGGGAGCTGTTTTTT. Protein product: CASSSVGELFF.

The rearrangement uses TRBV6-5 and TRBJ2-1; the D is unclear. V was shortened by 2 bases and J by 0 bases, with 11 bases between the two germline ends. Germline V gene lookup returns CDR1 MNHEY and CDR2 SVGAGI. This CDR3 is 16 amino acids long. CDR3 protein: CASSYIVGSSYNEQFF. In nucleotides, the CDR3 is TGTGCCAGCAGTTACATCGTCGGCAGCTCCTACAATGAGCAGTTCTTC.

The chain links TRBV29-1 to TRBJ2-1, with D unclear. This CDR3 spans 15 amino acids. V lost 6 bases and J 0 bases, leaving 15 bases between the germline ends. Per the germline V gene, CDR1 is SQVTM and CDR2 is ANQGSEA. CDR3 nucleotides: TGCAGCGTCCCGACGCCCAAGAGCTCCTACAATGAGCAGTTCTTC. This codes for CSVPTPKSSYNEQFF.

This clonotype was picked up a small number of times. This chain joins TRBV20-1 and TRBJ2-7; perhaps D is TRBD1 or TRBD2 (5 bases each). The CDR3 has 18 residues. Trimming removed 0 bases from V and 4 bases from J, with 25 bases in between. Germline V lookup: CDR1 DFQATT, CDR2 SNEGSKA (reference sequence). The CDR3 DNA is TGCAGTGCTAGAGATTCCAGGAGTCCGGGACGCCGGATGTACGAGCAGTACTTC. Translation gives CSARDSRSPGRRMYEQYF.

V usage is TRBV29-1 and J usage is TRBJ2-3, with TRBD2 as a possible D gene (6 bases). The ends were cut back, 7 bases at V and 2 bases at J, with 19 bases in the middle. The CDR3 has 15 residues. CDR1 SQVTM and CDR2 ANQGSEA come from the germline V gene. The CDR3, as DNA: TGCAGCGGGACTGGGAGGCCTACCCACACAGATACGCAGTATTTT. Residues: CSGTGRPTHTDTQYF.

The V and J genes are TRBV12-3 or TRBV12-4 and TRBJ2-1, with a possible D match to TRBD2 (6 bases). V was cut by 6 bases and J by 9 bases, with 12 bases left in between. This CDR3 has 12 amino acids. CDR3 DNA sequence: TGTGCCAGCAGCCCAAGGAGGGGTGAGCAGTTCTTC. Protein product: CASSPRRGEQFF.

This clonotype has at least ten counts. The rearrangement links TRBV6-5 to TRBJ2-5, with unresolved D. Trimming took 4 bases from V and 4 from J, leaving 10 bases between them. Germline-derived CDR1 and CDR2 are MNHEY and SVGAGI. This CDR3 is 13 amino acids long. The CDR3 bases are TGTGCCAGCAGTTCGTGGTTGGGAGAGACCCAGTACTTC. This encodes CASSSWLGETQYF.

About this clonotype: A much bigger clone sits one base away, suggesting this may be a read error. This chain links TRBV20-1 with TRBJ2-5; D unresolved. The germline gives CDR1 DFQATT, CDR2 SNEGSKA (reference sequence). The V end lost 6 bases, the J end lost 7 bases, and 18 bases lay between the germline ends. The CDR3 totals 13 residues. This CDR3 reads CSATARVPRTQYF. CDR3 bases: TGCAGTGCCACCGCAAGGGTCCCTAGGACCCAGTACTTC.

This clonotype was found a few times. This chain uses TRBV5-5 with TRBJ2-2; D may be TRBD1 (6 bases). The CDR3 covers 17 residues. Trimming stripped 4 bases from V and 0 bases from J, with 16 bases between. Per the germline V gene, CDR1 is SGHKS and CDR2 is YYEKEE (reference sequence). CDR3 in amino acids: CASSPYQGISNTGELFF. The CDR3 DNA reads as TGTGCCAGCAGCCCCTACCAGGGGATATCGAACACCGGGGAGCTGTTTTTT.